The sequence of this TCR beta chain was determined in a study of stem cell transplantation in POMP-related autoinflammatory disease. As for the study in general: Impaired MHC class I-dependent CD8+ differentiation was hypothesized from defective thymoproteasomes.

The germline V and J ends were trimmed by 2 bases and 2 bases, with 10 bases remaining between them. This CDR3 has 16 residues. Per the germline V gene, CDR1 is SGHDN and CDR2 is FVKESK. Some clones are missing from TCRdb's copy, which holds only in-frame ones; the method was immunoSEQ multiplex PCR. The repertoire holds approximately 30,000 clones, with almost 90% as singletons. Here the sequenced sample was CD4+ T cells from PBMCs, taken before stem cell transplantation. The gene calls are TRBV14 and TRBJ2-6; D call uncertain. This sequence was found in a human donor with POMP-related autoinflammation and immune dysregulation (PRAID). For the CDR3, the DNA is TGTGCCAGCAGCCAACCTGGAGTCCCTGGGGCCAACGTCCTGACTTTC. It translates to CASSQPGVPGANVLTF.